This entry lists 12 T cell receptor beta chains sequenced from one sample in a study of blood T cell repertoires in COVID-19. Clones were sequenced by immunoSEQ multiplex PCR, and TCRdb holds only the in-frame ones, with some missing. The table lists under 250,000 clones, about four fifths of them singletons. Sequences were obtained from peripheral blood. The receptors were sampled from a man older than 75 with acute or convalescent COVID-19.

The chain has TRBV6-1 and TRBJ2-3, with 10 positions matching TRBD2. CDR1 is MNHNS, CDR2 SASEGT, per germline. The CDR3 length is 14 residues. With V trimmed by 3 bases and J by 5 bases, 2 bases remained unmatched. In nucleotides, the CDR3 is TGTGCCAGCAGTGATAGCGGGGGGAAAGATACGCAGTATTTT. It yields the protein CASSDSGGKDTQYF.

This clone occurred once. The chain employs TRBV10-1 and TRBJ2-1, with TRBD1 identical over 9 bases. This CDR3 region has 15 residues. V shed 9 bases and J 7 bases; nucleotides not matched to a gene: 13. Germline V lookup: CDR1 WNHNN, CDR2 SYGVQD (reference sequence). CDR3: CARSSRDREGNEQFF. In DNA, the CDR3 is TGCGCCAGGAGTAGCCGGGACAGGGAAGGGAATGAGCAGTTCTTC.

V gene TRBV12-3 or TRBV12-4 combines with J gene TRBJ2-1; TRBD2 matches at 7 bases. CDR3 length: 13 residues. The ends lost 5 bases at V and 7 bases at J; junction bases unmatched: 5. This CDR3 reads CASSHLGGNEQFF. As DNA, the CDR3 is TGTGCCAGCAGTCATTTGGGGGGGAATGAGCAGTTCTTC.

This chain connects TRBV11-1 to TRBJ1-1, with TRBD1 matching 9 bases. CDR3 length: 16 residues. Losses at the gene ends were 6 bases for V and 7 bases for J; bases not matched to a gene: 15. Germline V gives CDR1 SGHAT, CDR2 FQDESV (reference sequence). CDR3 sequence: CASSSGQGSLGSEAFF. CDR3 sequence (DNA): TGTGCCAGCAGTTCTGGACAGGGGTCCCTGGGGAGTGAAGCTTTCTTT.

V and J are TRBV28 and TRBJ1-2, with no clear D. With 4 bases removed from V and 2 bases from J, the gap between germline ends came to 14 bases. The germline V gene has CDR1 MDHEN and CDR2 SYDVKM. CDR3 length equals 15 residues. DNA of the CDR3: TGTGCCAGCAGTTCCCTGGGAGTCGGAAACTATGGCTACACCTTC. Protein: CASSSLGVGNYGYTF.

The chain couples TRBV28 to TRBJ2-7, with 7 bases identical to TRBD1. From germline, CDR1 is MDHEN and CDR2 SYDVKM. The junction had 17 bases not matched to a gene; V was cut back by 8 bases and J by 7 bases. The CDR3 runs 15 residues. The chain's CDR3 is CASSFRDRFAEEQYF. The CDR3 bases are TGTGCCAGCTCGTTTCGGGACAGATTCGCAGAGGAGCAGTACTTC.

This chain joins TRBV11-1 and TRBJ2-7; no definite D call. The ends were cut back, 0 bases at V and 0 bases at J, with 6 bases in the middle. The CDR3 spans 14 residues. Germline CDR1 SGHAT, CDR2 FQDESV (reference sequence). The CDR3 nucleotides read TGTGCCAGCAGCTTAGCCAGGCTCTCCTACGAGCAGTACTTC. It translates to CASSLARLSYEQYF.

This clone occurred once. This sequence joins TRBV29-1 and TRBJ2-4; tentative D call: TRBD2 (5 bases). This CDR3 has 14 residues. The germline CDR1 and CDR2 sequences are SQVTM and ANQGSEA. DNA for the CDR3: TGCAGATTCAGGACTCCACTCGCCAAAAACATTCAGTACTTC. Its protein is CRFRTPLAKNIQYF.

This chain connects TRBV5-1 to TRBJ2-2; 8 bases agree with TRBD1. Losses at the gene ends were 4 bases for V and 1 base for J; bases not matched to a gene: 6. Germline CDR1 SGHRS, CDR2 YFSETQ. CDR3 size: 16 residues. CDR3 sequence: CASSHPGQGNTGELFF. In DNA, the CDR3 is TGCGCCAGCAGCCATCCCGGACAGGGGAACACCGGGGAGCTGTTTTTT.

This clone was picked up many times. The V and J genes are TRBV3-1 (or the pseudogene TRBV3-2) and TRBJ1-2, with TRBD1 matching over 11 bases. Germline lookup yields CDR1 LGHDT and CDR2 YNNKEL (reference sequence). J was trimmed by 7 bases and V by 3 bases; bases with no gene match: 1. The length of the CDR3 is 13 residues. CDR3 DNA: TGTGCCAGCAGCCAGGGGACAGGGGGTGGCTACACCTTC. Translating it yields CASSQGTGGGYTF.

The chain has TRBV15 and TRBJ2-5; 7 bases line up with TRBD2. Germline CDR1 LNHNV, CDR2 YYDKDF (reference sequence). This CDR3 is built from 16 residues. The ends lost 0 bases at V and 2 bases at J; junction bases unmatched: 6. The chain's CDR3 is CATSRDPTAGQETQYF. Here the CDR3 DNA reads TGTGCCACCAGCAGAGATCCTACAGCGGGACAAGAGACCCAGTACTTC. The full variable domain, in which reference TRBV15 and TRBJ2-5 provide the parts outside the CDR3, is DAMVIQNPRYQVTQFGKPVTLSCSQTLNHNVMYWYQQKSSQAPKLLFHYYDKDFNNEADTPDNFQSRRPNTSFCFLDIRSPGLGDTAMYLCATSRDPTAGQETQYFGPGTRLLVL.

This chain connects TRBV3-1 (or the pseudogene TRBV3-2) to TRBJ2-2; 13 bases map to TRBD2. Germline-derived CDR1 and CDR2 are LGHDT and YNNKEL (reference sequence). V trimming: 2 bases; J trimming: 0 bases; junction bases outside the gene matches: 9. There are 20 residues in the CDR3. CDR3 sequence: CASSQLRLAGGFSNTGELFF. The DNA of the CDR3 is TGTGCCAGCAGCCAACTTCGACTAGCGGGAGGTTTTTCGAACACCGGGGAGCTGTTTTTT.